This TCR beta chain was observed in a study of T cell responses to AZD1222 COVID-19 vaccine. On the study more broadly: Analyses pooled second doses at about 4 or about 12 weeks.

CDR3 size: 16 residues. This table comes from immunoSEQ multiplex PCR, and its TCRdb copy is limited to in-frame clones, with some not included. This table has about 76,000 clones, 88% appearing once. Turning to this clone: Its specificity is not known.

Study-level results: Vaccine-associated CD4 TCRs spanned spike, dominant at 160-218 and 743-854. Clonal diversity may have been underestimated, and the donors were mostly white British, with more females than males. Just five or six AZD1222 recipients were seropositive at baseline.

Source: peripheral blood, taken on day 0 of AZD1222 vaccination. The TCR sequence derives from an adult in good health. The J gene is TRBJ2-7, the V gene TRBV21-1; TRBD2 is the table's D call and was not checked against the DNA. TRBV21-1 is termed a pseudogene. The DNA for the CDR3 is TGTGCCAGCAGCCCCGTGCGCGGGAGCAAAAACTACGAGCAGTACTTC. The encoded protein is CASSPVRGSKNYEQYF.